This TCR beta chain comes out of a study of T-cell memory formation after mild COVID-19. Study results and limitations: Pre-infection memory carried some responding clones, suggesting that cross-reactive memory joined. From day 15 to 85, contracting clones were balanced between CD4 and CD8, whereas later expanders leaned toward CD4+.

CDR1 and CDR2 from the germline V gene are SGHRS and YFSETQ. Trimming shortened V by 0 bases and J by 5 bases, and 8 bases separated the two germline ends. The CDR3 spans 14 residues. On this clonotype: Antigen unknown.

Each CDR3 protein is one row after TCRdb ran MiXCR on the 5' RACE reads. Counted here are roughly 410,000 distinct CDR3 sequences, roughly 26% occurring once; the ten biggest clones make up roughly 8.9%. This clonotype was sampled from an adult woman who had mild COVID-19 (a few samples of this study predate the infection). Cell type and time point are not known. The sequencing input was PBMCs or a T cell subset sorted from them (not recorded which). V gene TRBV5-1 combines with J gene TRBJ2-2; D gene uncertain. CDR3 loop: CASSLAAGTGELFF. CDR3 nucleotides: TGCGCCAGCAGCTTGGCCGCAGGAACCGGGGAGCTGTTTTTT.